The 4 T cell receptor beta chains presented below share a single source sample, sequenced in a study of T cell changes during pregnancy in multiple sclerosis. The assay was immunoSEQ multiplex PCR, and TCRdb's table has in-frame clones only and misses some. The table records 45,000 to 50,000 clones, about 90% of them present only once. The specimen was CD8+ T cells from peripheral blood mononuclear cells, collected after pregnancy. These receptors were obtained from a female donor with multiple sclerosis, enrolled in a pregnancy study.

The V call is TRBV5-8, the J call TRBJ2-1; tentatively, D is TRBD2 (6 bases). The ends were cut back, 6 bases at V and 0 bases at J, with 13 bases in the middle. Germline loops: CDR1 SGHTS, CDR2 YDEGEE. There are 15 residues in the CDR3. The CDR3: CASTMDYPSYNEQFF. In DNA, the CDR3 is TGTGCCAGCACCATGGACTACCCCTCCTACAATGAGCAGTTCTTC.

The J gene is TRBJ2-5, the V gene TRBV21-1; the D call of TRBD2 is as the table states it, not checked on the DNA. TRBV21-1 is assigned pseudogene status. This CDR3 comprises 15 residues. The CDR3 DNA is TGTGCCAGCAGCAAAGGACTAGCGCCAGTTGAGACCCAGTACTTC. Protein: CASSKGLAPVETQYF.

V usage is TRBV6-4 and J usage is TRBJ2-5, with D tentatively TRBD1 (6 bases). Germline V CDR1 and CDR2: MRHNA, SNTAGT. The V end lost 4 bases, the J end lost 2 bases, and 8 bases lay between the germline ends. The CDR3 length is 13 residues. CDR3 DNA: TGTGCCAGCAGTGCCGGGACACAAGAGACCCAGTACTTC. Translating gives CASSAGTQETQYF.

This clone was counted between two and nine times. V and J are TRBV4-1 and TRBJ1-2, with 7 bases lining up with TRBD1. The CDR3 loop spans 13 amino acids. The germline V gene has CDR1 MGHRA and CDR2 YSYEKL. V was pared by 3 bases and J by 7 bases, with 5 bases of the junction left unmatched. The CDR3 reads CASSQEGAVGYTF. The CDR3 DNA reads as TGCGCCAGCAGCCAGGAGGGGGCGGTTGGCTACACCTTC.